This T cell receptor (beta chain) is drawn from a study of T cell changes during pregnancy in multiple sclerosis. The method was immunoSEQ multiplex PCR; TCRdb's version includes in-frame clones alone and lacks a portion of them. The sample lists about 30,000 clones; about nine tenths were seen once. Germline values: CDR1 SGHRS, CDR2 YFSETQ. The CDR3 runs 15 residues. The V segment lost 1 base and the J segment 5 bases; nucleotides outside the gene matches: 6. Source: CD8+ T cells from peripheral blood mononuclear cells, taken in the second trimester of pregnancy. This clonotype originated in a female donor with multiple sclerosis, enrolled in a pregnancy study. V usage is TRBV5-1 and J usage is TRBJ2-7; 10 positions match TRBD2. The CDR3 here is CASSLRLAGANEQYF. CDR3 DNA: TGCGCCAGCAGCTTGCGGCTAGCGGGAGCCAACGAGCAGTACTTC. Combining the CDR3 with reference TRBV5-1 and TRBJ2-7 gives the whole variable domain KAGVTQTPRYLIKTRGQQVTLSCSPISGHRSVSWYQQTPGQGLQFLFEYFSETQRNKGNFPGRFSGRQFSNSRSEMNVSTLELGDSALYLCASSLRLAGANEQYFGPGTRLTVT.